This T cell receptor (beta chain) was identified in a study of CD4 T cells in relation to SARS-CoV-2 and coronaviruses. Study overall: ViraFEST: approximately 10-day antigen culture of PBMCs, then TCR beta CDR3 sequencing.

This clone was observed once. Its antigen is not identified. The CDR3 extends over 16 amino acids. Per germline, CDR1 SGHRS and CDR2 YFSETQ. Trimming stripped 4 bases from V and 4 bases from J, with 17 bases between. Before the COVID-19 pandemic, during about 2010-2018, CD4+ T cells were taken from unexposed donors. The cells were cultured for under twelve days before CD4+ T cells were isolated. TCRdb's table, derived via immunoSEQ multiplex PCR, lists solely in-frame clones and lacks some. The data contain about 23,000 clones, 76% of them singletons. The chain couples TRBV5-1 to TRBJ1-4; possibly TRBD1 for D (5 bases). This clonotype was sampled from a human donor in good health. The specimen sequenced was CD4+ T cells from PBMCs, cultured in vitro. The DNA for the CDR3 is TGCGCCAGCAGCGGAAGGGCCAGGGTTGGTAATGAAAAACTGTTTTTT. Its protein product is CASSGRARVGNEKLFF.